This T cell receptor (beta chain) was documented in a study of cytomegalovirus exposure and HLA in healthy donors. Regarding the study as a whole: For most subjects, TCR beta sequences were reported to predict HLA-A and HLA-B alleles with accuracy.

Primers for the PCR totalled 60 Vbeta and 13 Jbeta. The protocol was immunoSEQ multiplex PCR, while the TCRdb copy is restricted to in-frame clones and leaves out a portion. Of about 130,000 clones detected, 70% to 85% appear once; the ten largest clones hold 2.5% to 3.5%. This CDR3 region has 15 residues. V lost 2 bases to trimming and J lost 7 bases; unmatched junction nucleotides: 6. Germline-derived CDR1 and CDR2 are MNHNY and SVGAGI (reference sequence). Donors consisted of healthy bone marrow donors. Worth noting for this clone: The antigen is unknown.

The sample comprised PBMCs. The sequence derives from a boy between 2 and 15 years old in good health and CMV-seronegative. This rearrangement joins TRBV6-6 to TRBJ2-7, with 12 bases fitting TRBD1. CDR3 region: CASSYPGQGAGEQYF. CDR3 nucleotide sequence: TGTGCCAGCAGTTACCCGGGACAGGGGGCAGGGGAGCAGTACTTC.